Listed below are T cell receptor beta chains from one sample, sequenced in a study of molecular identifiers for immune sequencing clone quantification. MiXCR was run by TCRdb on the PCR reads, yielding one entry per CDR3 protein. There are more than 85,000 distinct CDR3 sequences in the sample; 30% to 35% occur only once, and about a tenth lies in the top ten. Sequenced material: naive CD8+ T cells from blood, with Jurkat cell RNA spiked in. The receptor set was obtained from a human donor in good health. Some libraries in this study had Jurkat cell RNA spiked in. Both conserved end residues are trimmed from each CDR3. Size tells how often a clone was seen (once, few, many) or the class of an expanded clone, and some rows leave it out.

TRBV2,NA,13,ASSDTGGRSYEQY
TRBV7-9,few,14,ASSLFPDRILYGYT
TRBV12-3/TRBV12-4,many,12,ASRRGGSNQPQH
TRBV7-8,few,12,ASSLWGGGQPQH
TRBV25-1,many,8,ASSSYEQY
TRBV6-5,NA,10,ASSMGDTEAF
TRBV7-9,NA,10,ASSPGLAEQY
TRBV27,few,16,ATGKRTSGWRGTGELF
TRBV28,NA,13,ASSHLSGGPFEQH
TRBV28,many,11,ASSFGAANVLT
TRBV5-6,many,9,ASSLAREQF
TRBV5-1,NA,12,ACSRWTGDYEQY
TRBV13,few,11,ASSHRVRYEQY
TRBV4-3,NA,12,ASSYLGEGGELF
TRBV28,NA,10,ASSLDLPPLH
TRBV7-8,many,13,ASSFREGPYNEQF
TRBV4-2,many,13,ASSSDRDPYNEQF
TRBV19,few,12,ASSRKLSNQPQH
TRBV15,NA,13,ATSGYRELNTEAF
TRBV14,NA,13,ASSQVGQGLAGYT
TRBV28,NA,13,ATSRAGLAGYEQY
TRBV28,NA,13,ASSETGTKSDTQY
TRBV20-1,NA,11,SATAATTGVLF
TRBV5-1,few,15,ASSLPPDRGIGYEQY
TRBV7-2,many,10,ASSSGWDEQF
TRBV7-2,few,10,ASSLAGLEQF
TRBV10-3,NA,12,AISAERSNQPQH
TRBV12-3/TRBV12-4,many,11,ASSFGYSYEQY